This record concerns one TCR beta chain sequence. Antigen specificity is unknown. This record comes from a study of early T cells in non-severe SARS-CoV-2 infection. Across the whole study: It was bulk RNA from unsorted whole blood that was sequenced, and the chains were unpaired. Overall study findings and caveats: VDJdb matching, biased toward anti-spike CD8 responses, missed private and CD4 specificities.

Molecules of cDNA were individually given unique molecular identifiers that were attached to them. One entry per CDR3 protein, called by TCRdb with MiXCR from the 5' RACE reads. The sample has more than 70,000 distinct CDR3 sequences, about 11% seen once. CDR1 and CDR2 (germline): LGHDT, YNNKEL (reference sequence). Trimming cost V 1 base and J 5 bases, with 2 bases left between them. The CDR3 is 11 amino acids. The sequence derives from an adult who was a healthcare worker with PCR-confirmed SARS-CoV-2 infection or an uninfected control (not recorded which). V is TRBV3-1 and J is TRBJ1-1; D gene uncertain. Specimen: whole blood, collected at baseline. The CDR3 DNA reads TGTGCCAGCAGCCAAGGTACTGAAGCTTTCTTT. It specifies CASSQGTEAFF.